Presented here are 8 T cell receptor beta chains from one specimen sequenced in a study of T cell changes during pregnancy in multiple sclerosis. Using immunoSEQ multiplex PCR, the repertoire was profiled, and TCRdb retains in-frame clones only, with some absent. The table includes 40,000 to 60,000 clones, approximately 95% detected once. The source was CD8+ T cells from peripheral blood mononuclear cells, collected in the first trimester of pregnancy. The source is a female donor with multiple sclerosis, enrolled in a pregnancy study.

The CDR3 DNA is TGTGCCAGTAGTATAGCACTAGCCCACGAGCAGTACTTC. Translating it yields CASSIALAHEQYF. The chain carries TRBV19 and TRBJ2-7; D is possibly TRBD2 (6 bases). Germline V lookup: CDR1 LNHDA, CDR2 SQIVND (reference sequence). The V end was cut by 1 base, the J end by 5 bases, with 9 bases between. This CDR3 has 13 amino acids. The full variable domain, rest sourced from reference TRBV19 and TRBJ2-7, is DGGITQSPKYLFRKEGQNVTLSCEQNLNHDAMYWYRQDPGQGLRLIYYSQIVNDFQKGDIAEGYSVSREKKESFPLTVTSAQKNPTAFYLCASSIALAHEQYFGPGTRLTVT.

The CDR3 DNA reads TGTGCCAGCAGTCGACTAGCGGGAGGGCCGGCTGGGCAAGAGACCCAGTACTTC. This codes for CASSRLAGGPAGQETQYF. V is TRBV7-7 and J is TRBJ2-5; the match to TRBD2 covers 14 bases. CDR1 is SSHAT and CDR2 is FNYEAQ in the germline V gene (reference sequence). The CDR3 has 18 residues. The V gene end was trimmed by 6 bases and the J gene end by 2 bases; junction bases not matched to a gene: 11.

This chain connects TRBV27 to TRBJ2-7; 7 nucleotides align to TRBD2. CDR3 length: 13 residues. Germline CDR1 reads MNHEY; CDR2 reads SMNVEV (reference sequence). Trimming removed 6 bases from V and 2 bases from J; junction bases left unmatched: 4. The CDR3 DNA sequence: TGTGCCAGCAGCCCTACTAGCGCCTACGAGCAGTACTTC. This encodes CASSPTSAYEQYF.

V is TRBV7-9 and J is TRBJ1-2; the match to TRBD1 covers 8 bases. V lost 5 bases to trimming and J lost 1 base; unmatched junction nucleotides: 9. The CDR3 has 16 residues. Per germline, CDR1 SEHNR and CDR2 FQNEAQ (reference sequence). DNA of the CDR3: TGTGCCAGCAGCAACACTGGACAGGGACTTAACTATGGCTACACCTTC. Protein product: CASSNTGQGLNYGYTF. The full variable domain, in which reference TRBV7-9 and TRBJ1-2 provide the parts outside the CDR3, is DTGVSQNPRHKITKRGQNVTFRCDPISEHNRLYWYRQTLGQGPEFLTYFQNEAQLEKSRLLSDRFSAERPKGSFSTLEIQRTEQGDSAMYLCASSNTGQGLNYGYTFGSGTRLTVV.

The chain uses TRBV29-1 and TRBJ2-2; 9 bases match TRBD2. Looked up from germline, CDR1 is SQVTM and CDR2 is ANQGSEA. With 5 bases clipped from V and 4 bases from J, the junction kept 5 bases outside the gene matches. This CDR3 region has 14 residues. The CDR3 nucleotides are TGCAGCGTTTTAGCGGGAGTTGGCACCGGGGAGCTGTTTTTT. The encoded protein is CSVLAGVGTGELFF.

The chain is built from TRBV6-4 and TRBJ1-1; possibly TRBD1 for D (5 bases). Germline V gene lookup returns CDR1 MRHNA and CDR2 SNTAGT. This CDR3 is 14 amino acids long. V was shortened by 6 bases and J by 2 bases, with 13 bases between the two germline ends. CDR3 in DNA: TGTGCCAGCAGGCCGACAGATTATAACACTGAAGCTTTCTTT. Amino acids: CASRPTDYNTEAFF.

This rearrangement joins TRBV27 to TRBJ1-2, with no clear D. Trimming shortened V by 3 bases and J by 8 bases, and 13 bases separated the two germline ends. This CDR3 spans 13 amino acids. The germline gives CDR1 MNHEY, CDR2 SMNVEV (reference sequence). CDR3 sequence (DNA): TGTGCCAGCAGTTTGAGACAAGCGGGGGGCTACACCTTC. This codes for CASSLRQAGGYTF.

The genes are TRBV28 and TRBJ1-2; 9 bases map to TRBD1. V lost 6 bases to trimming and J lost 3 bases; unmatched junction nucleotides: 5. CDR3 length: 14 residues. Germline values: CDR1 MDHEN, CDR2 SYDVKM. CDR3 nucleotides: TGTGCCAGCAGGACCACAGGGGGCGACTATGGCTACACCTTC. It codes for CASRTTGGDYGYTF.